Below, 3 T cell receptor beta chains from the same sample are listed, as sequenced in a study of OX40 agonist ivuxolimab in advanced cancers. Libraries were prepared by immunoSEQ multiplex PCR; TCRdb keeps only in-frame clonotypes and omits some of them. The table has around 70,000 clones, approximately 85% seen once. Source: CD4+ or CD8+ T cells sorted from blood, taken in a trial of the OX40 agonist ivuxolimab. Receptors were obtained from an adult with an advanced solid tumor such as melanoma, head and neck, liver or kidney cancer.

The J gene is TRBJ1-3, the V gene TRBV7-2; D perhaps matches TRBD1 (5 bases). Trimming removed 5 bases from V and 1 base from J, with 9 bases in between. This CDR3 comprises 14 residues. Germline CDR1 reads SGHTA; CDR2 reads FQGNSA. CDR3 coding DNA: TGTGCCAGCAGCATCGGGACTTCTGGAAACACCATATATTTT. Translated, it gives CASSIGTSGNTIYF.

This chain connects TRBV2 to TRBJ1-2; D perhaps matches TRBD1 (5 bases). The germline V gene encodes CDR1 SNHLY and CDR2 FYNNEI. V lost 6 bases, J lost 4 bases, and 12 bases lay in between. The CDR3 loop spans 13 amino acids. The CDR3 protein is CASSGGAFYGYTF. The DNA for the CDR3 is TGTGCCAGCAGCGGAGGGGCGTTCTATGGCTACACCTTC.

The CDR3 loop is CASSSQGTRGYTF. The CDR3 DNA is TGTGCCAGCAGCTCACAGGGGACGAGGGGCTACACCTTC. J is TRBJ1-2 and V is TRBV7-9; TRBD1 agrees at 7 bases. CDR3 length equals 13 residues. After removal of 4 bases from V and 8 bases from J, the junction contained 7 bases not matched to a gene. Germline V lookup: CDR1 SEHNR, CDR2 FQNEAQ (reference sequence).